This TCR beta chain is from a study of immune heterogeneity within non-small cell lung tumors. Study information: Of the tumors, several were squamous cell, some eleven non-squamous, and 1 not otherwise specified.

CDR1 is SGHRS and CDR2 is YFSETQ in the germline V gene. This CDR3 is 14 amino acids long. The ends were cut back, 3 bases at V and 0 bases at J, with 7 bases in the middle. In this sample, this clonotype turned up once. Its target is not known. General study results and limits: The study found high-frequency T-cell receptor beta clonotypes largely distinct between individual patients.

For each sample, template was around 600 ng of bulk tumor genomic DNA. Each primary tumor yielded several biopsies, collected far apart from one another at surgery. Patients went through curative surgery, and their non-small cell lung cancer was untreated and newly diagnosed. TCR beta CDR3 was amplified by multiplex PCR using 32 V and 13 J primers. TCRdb recomputed calls from the multiplex PCR reads with MiXCR, one row per CDR3 protein. The sample gives around 15,000 distinct CDR3 sequences, around 30% of which show up once; approximately 14% is in the top ten. The sample consisted of lung tumor tissue. The receptor was derived from a woman aged 50 to 60 with non-small cell lung cancer. The V gene is TRBV5-1, the J gene TRBJ1-3; D unclear. The CDR3 coding sequence is TGCGCCAGCAGCTCCGGCCCCTCTGGAAACACCATATATTTT. Amino acids: CASSSGPSGNTIYF.